The source of this T cell receptor (beta chain) is a study of T cell repertoires in cytomegalovirus infection. MiXCR was run by TCRdb on the reads, yielding one entry per CDR3 protein. The sample holds under 500,000 distinct CDR3 sequences, approximately 40% seen once. This clonotype was picked up a small number of times. The antigen remains unidentified. Sequencing was performed on cultured PBMCs, taken from culture after CMV antigen stimulation. The TCR originated in a human donor in good health (CMV status not recorded). Some clones in this sample may be carry-over from other donors' samples.

CDR3 nucleotides: TGTGCCAGCAGCCGTAGCTGGAGCTCCTACAATGAGCAGTTCTTC. It codes for CASSRSWSSYNEQFF. The rearrangement links TRBV7-2 to TRBJ2-1; D unresolved. The CDR3 is 15 amino acids. Trimming pared 5 bases from V and 0 bases from J, leaving 11 bases between. Germline V gene data show CDR1 as SGHTA and CDR2 as FQGNSA.